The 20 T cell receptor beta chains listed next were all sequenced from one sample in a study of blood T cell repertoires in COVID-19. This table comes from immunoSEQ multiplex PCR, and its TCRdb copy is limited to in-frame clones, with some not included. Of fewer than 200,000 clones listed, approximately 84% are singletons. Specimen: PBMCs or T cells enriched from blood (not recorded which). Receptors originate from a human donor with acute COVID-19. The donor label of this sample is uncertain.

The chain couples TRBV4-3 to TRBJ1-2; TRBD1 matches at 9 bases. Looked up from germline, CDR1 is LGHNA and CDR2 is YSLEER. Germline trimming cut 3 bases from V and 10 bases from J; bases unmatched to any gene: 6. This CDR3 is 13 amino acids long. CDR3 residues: CASSHRDREVYTF. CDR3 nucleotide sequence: TGCGCCAGCAGCCACCGGGACAGGGAAGTCTACACCTTC.

The CDR3 nucleotides read TGTGCCACCAGTGATTTTACACAGGGCCCCACAGATACGCAGTATTTT. It is translated as CATSDFTQGPTDTQYF. The chain uses TRBV24-1 and TRBJ2-3, with a weak D call TRBD1 (6 bases). This CDR3 has 16 amino acids. Germline CDR1 KGHDR, CDR2 SFDVKD. Trimming stripped 1 base from V and 2 bases from J, with 12 bases between.

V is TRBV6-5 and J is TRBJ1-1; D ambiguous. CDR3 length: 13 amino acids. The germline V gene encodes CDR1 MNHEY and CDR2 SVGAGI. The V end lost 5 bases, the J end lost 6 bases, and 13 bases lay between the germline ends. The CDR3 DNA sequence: TGTGCCAGCAGTACCGGGCCGGGGTCTGAAGCTTTCTTT. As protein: CASSTGPGSEAFF.

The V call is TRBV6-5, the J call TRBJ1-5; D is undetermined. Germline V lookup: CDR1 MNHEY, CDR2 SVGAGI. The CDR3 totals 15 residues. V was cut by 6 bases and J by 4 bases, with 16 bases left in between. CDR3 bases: TGTGCCAGCAGACCCGACGGAGGCACGAATCAGCCCCAGCATTTT. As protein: CASRPDGGTNQPQHF.

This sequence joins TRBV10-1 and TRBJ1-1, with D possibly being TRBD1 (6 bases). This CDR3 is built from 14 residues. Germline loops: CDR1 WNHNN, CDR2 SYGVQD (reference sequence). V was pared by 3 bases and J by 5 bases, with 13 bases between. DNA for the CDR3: TGCGCCAGCAGTGACGGATGGGGGCGGACTGAAGCTTTCTTT. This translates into CASSDGWGRTEAFF.

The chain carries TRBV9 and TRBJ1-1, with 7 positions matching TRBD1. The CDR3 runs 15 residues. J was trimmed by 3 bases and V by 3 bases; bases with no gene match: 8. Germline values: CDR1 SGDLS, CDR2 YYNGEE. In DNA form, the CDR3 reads TGTGCCAGCAGCGGGGTGACAGGGAGCCACACTGAAGCTTTCTTT. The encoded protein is CASSGVTGSHTEAFF.

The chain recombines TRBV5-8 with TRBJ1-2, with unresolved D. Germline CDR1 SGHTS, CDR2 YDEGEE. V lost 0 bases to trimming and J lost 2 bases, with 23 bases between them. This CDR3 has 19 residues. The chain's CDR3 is CASSLVSGLVTLKNYGYTF. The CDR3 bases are TGTGCCAGCAGCTTGGTATCAGGATTGGTGACCCTAAAAAACTATGGCTACACCTTC.

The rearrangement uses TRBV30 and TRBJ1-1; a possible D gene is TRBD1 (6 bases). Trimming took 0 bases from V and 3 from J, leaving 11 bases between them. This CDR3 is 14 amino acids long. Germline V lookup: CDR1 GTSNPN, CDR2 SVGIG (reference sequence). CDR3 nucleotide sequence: TGTGCCTGGAGTGTACAGGGCAGGGACACTGAAGCTTTCTTT. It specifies CAWSVQGRDTEAFF.

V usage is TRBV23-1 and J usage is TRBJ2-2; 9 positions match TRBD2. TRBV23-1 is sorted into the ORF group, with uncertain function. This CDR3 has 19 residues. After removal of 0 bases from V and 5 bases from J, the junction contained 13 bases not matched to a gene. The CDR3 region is CASSQSPPPASGATGELFF. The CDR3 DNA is TGCGCCAGCAGTCAATCCCCCCCACCCGCTAGCGGGGCGACCGGGGAGCTGTTTTTT.

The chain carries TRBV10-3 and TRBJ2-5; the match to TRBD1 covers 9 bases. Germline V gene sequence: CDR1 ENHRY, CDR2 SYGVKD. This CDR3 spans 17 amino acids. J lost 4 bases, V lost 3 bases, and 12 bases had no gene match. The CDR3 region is CAISEGADRGVRETQYF. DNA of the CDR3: TGTGCCATCAGTGAAGGGGCGGACAGGGGTGTAAGAGAGACCCAGTACTTC.

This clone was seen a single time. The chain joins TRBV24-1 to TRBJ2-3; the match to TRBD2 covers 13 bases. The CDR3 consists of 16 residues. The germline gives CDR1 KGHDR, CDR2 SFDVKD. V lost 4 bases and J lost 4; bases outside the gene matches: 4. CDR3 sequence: CATSDPGLAGSDTQYF. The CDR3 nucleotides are TGTGCCACCAGTGACCCGGGACTAGCGGGGTCAGATACGCAGTATTTT.

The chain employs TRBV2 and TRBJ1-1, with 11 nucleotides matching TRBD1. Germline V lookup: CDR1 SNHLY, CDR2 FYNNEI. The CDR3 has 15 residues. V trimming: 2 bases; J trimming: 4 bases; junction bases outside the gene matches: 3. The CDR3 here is CASSETGTGGTEAFF. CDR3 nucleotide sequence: TGTGCCAGCAGTGAAACCGGGACAGGGGGCACTGAAGCTTTCTTT.

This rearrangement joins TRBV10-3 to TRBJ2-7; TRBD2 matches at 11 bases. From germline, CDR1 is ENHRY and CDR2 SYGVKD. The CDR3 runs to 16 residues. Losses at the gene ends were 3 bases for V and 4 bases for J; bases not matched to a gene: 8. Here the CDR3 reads CAISEPLAGGRYEQYF. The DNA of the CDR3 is TGTGCCATCAGTGAACCGCTAGCGGGGGGCCGGTACGAGCAGTACTTC.

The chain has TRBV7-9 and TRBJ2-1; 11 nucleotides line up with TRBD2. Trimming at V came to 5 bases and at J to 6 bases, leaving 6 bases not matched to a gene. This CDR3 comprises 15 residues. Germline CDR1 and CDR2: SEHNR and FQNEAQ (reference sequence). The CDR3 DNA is TGTGCCAGCAGCCCTACTAGCGGGGGCATCAATGAGCAGTTCTTC. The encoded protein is CASSPTSGGINEQFF.

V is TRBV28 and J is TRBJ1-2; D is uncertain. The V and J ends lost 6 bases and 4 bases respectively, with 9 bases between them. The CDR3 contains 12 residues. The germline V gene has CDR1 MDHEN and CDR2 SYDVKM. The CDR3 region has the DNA TGTGCCAGCAGGTCAGGTTCCTATGGCTACACCTTC. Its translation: CASRSGSYGYTF.

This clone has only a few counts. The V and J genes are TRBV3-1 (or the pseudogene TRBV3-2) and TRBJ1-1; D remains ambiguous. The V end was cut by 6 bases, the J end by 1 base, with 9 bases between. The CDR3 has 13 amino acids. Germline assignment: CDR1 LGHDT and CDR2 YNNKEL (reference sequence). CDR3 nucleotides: TGTGCCAGCAGGCGAGCAGGGAACACTGAAGCTTTCTTT. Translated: CASRRAGNTEAFF.

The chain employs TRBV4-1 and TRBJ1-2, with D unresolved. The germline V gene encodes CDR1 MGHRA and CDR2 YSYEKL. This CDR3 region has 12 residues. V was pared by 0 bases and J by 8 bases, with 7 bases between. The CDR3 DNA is TGCGCCAGCAGCCAAGACCCCTCCGGCTACACCTTC. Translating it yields CASSQDPSGYTF.

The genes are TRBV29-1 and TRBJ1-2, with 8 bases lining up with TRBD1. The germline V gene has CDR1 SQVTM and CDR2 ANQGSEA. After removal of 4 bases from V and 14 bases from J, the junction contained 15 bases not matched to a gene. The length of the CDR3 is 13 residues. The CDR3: CSVASTGEGMGTF. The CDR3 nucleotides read TGCAGCGTTGCCTCGACAGGGGAAGGTATGGGGACCTTC. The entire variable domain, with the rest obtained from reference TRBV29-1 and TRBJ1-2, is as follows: SAVISQKPSRDICQRGTSLTIQCQVDSQVTMMFWYRQQPGQSLTLIATANQGSEATYESGFVIDKFPISRPNLTFSTLTVSNMSPEDSSIYLCSVASTGEGMGTFGSGTRLTVV.

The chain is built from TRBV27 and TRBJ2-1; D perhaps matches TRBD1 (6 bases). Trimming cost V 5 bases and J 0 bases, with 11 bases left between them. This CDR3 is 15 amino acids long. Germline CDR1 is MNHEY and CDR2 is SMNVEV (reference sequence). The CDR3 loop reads CASSKDRSSYNEQFF. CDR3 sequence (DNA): TGTGCCAGCAGTAAAGACAGGAGCTCCTACAATGAGCAGTTCTTC.

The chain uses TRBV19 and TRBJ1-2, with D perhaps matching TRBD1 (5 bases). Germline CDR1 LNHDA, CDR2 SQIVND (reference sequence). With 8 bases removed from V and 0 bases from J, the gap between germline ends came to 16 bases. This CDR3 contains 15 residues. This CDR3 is CASRGDRWSNYGYTF. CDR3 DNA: TGTGCCAGTCGCGGGGACCGGTGGTCTAACTATGGCTACACCTTC.